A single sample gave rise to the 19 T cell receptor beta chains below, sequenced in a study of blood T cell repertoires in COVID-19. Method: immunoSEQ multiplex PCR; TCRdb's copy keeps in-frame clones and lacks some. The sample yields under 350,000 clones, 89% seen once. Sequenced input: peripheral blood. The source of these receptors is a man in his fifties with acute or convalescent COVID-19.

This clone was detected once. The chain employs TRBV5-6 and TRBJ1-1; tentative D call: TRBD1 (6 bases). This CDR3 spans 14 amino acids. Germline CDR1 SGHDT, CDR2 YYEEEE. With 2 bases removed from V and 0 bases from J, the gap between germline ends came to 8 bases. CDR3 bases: TGTGCCAGCAGCTTCAGGGGTGTGAACACTGAAGCTTTCTTT. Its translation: CASSFRGVNTEAFF. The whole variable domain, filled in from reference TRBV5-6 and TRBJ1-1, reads DAGVTQSPTHLIKTRGQQVTLRCSPKSGHDTVSWYQQALGQGPQFIFQYYEEEERQRGNFPDRFSGHQFPNYSSELNVNALLLGDSALYLCASSFRGVNTEAFFGQGTRLTVV.

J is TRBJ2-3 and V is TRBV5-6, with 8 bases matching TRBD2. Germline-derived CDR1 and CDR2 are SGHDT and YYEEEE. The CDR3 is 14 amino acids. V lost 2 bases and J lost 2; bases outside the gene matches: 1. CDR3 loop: CASSFGGDTDTQYF. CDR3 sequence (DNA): TGTGCCAGCAGCTTCGGGGGGGACACAGATACGCAGTATTTT.

The CDR3 loop reads CASSARDYEAFF. The CDR3 DNA is TGTGCCAGCAGCGCCCGGGATTATGAAGCTTTCTTT. V and J are TRBV5-4 and TRBJ1-1, with D unclear. From germline, CDR1 is SGHNT and CDR2 YYREEE (reference sequence). The CDR3 totals 12 residues. V was shortened by 4 bases and J by 7 bases, with 11 bases between the two germline ends. The full variable domain, rest sourced from reference TRBV5-4 and TRBJ1-1, is ETGVTQSPTHLIKTRGQQVTLRCSSQSGHNTVSWYQQALGQGPQFIFQYYREEENGRGNFPPRFSGLQFPNYSSELNVNALELDDSALYLCASSARDYEAFFGQGTRLTVV.

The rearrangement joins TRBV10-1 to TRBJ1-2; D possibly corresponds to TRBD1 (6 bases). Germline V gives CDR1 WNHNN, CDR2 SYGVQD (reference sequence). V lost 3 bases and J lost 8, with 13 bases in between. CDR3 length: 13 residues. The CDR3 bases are TGCGCCAGCAGTGAAAGGACAGCGGGGGGCTACACCTTC. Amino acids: CASSERTAGGYTF.

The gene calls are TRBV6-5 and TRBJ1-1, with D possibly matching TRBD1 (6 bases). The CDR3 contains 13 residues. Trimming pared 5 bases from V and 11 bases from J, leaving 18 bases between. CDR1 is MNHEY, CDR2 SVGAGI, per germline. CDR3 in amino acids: CASSPSGGAQAFF. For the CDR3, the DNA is TGTGCCAGCAGTCCCTCGGGGGGGGCGCAGGCTTTCTTT.

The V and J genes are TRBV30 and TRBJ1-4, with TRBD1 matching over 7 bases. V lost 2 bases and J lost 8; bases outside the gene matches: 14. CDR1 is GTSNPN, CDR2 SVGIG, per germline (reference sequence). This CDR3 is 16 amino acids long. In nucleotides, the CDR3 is TGTGCCTGGAGTCCTCCCCAGGGGGGCCTGGGGGAAAAACTGTTTTTT. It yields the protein CAWSPPQGGLGEKLFF.

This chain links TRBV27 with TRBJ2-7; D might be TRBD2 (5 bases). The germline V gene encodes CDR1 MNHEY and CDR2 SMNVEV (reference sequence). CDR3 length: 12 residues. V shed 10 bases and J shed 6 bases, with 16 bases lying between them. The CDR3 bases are TGTGCCATCGGGGTCTTTCCCGGCGAGCAGTACTTC. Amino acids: CAIGVFPGEQYF.

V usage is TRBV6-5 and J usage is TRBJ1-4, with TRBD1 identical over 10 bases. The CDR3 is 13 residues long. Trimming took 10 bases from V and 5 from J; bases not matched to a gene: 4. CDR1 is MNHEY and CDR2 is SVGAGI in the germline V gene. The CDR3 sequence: CATRGQGNEKLFF. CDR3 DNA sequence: TGTGCCACCAGGGGACAGGGGAATGAAAAACTGTTTTTT.

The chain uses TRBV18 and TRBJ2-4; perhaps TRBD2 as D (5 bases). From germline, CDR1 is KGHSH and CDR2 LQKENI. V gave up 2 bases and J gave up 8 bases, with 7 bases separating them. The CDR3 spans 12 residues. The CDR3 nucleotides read TGTGCCAGCTCACCATCGAGGGACATTCAGTACTTC. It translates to CASSPSRDIQYF.

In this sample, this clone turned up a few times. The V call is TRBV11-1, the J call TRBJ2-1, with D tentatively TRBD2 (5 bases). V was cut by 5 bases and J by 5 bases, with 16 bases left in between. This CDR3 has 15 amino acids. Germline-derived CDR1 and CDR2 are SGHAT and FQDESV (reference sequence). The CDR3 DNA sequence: TGTGCCAGCAGCCGTTGGGCGGGCCTAAACAATGAGCAGTTCTTC. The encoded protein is CASSRWAGLNNEQFF.

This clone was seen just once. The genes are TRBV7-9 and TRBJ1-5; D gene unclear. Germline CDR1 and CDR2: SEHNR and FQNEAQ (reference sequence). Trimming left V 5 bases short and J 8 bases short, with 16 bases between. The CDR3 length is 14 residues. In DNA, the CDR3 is TGTGCCAGCAGCGCGGGCGGTTTTGGCGAGCCCCAGCATTTT. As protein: CASSAGGFGEPQHF.

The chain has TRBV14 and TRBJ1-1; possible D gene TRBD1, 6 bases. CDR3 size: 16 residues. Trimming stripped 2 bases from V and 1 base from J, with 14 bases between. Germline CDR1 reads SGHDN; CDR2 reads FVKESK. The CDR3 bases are TGTGCCAGCAGCCAACTTCGGACAGACCCGAACACTGAAGCTTTCTTT. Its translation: CASSQLRTDPNTEAFF.

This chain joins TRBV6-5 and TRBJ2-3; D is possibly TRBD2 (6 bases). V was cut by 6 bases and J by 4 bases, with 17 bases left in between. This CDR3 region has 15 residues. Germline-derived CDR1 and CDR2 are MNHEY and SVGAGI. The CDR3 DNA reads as TGTGCCAGCAGGATTGTCGGCGGGGCCCCAGATACGCAGTATTTT. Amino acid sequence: CASRIVGGAPDTQYF.

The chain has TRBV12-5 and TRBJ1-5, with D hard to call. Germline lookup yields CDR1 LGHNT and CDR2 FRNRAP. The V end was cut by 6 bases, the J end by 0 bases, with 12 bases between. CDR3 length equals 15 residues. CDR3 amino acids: CASGLGRYSNQPQHF. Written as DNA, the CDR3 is TGTGCTAGTGGCCTGGGGAGGTATAGCAATCAGCCCCAGCATTTT. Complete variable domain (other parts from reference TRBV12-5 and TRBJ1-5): DARVTQTPRHKVTEMGQEVTMRCQPILGHNTVFWYRQTMMQGLELLAYFRNRAPLDDSGMPKDRFSAEMPDATLATLKIQPSEPRDSAVYFCASGLGRYSNQPQHFGDGTRLSIL.

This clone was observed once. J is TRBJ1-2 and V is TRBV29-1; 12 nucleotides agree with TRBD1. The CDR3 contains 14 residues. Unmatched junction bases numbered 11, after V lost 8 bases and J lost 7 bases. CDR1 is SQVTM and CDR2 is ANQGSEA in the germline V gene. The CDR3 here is CSTGQGAQIGGYTF. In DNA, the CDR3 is TGCAGCACGGGACAGGGGGCCCAAATAGGTGGCTACACCTTC.

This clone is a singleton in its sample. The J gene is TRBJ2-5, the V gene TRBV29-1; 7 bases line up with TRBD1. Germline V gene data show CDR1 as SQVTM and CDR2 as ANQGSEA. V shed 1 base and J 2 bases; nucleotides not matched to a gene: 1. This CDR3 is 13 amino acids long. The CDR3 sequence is CSVEGQGQETQYF. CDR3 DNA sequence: TGCAGCGTTGAAGGACAGGGACAAGAGACCCAGTACTTC.

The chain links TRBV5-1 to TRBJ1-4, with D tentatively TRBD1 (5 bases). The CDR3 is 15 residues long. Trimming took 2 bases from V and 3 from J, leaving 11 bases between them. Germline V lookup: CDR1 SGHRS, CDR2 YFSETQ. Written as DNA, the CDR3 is TGCGCCAGCAGCTTATCTGGGGGGGCTAATGAAAAACTGTTTTTT. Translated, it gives CASSLSGGANEKLFF.

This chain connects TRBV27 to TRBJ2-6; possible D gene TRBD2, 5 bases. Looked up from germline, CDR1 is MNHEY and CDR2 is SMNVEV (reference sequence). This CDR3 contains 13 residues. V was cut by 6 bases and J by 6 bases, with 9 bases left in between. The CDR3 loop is CASRPREANVLTF. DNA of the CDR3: TGTGCCAGCAGACCCCGGGAGGCCAACGTCCTGACTTTC.

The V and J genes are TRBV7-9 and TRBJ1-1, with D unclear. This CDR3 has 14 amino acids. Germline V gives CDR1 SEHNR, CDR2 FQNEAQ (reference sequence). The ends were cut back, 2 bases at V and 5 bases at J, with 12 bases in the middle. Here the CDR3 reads CASSLPGGDTEAFF. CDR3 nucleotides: TGTGCCAGCAGCTTACCAGGAGGTGATACTGAAGCTTTCTTT.